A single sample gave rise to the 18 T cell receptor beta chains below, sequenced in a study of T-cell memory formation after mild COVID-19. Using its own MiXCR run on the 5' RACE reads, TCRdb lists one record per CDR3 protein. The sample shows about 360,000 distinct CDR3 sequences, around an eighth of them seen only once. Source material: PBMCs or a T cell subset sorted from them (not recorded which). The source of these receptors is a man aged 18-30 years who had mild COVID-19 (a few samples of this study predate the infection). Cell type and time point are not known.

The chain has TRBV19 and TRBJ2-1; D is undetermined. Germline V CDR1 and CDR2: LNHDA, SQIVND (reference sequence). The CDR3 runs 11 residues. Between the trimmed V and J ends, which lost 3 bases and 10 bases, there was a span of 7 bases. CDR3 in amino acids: CASSITSEQFF. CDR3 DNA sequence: TGTGCCAGTAGTATCACCAGCGAGCAGTTCTTC.

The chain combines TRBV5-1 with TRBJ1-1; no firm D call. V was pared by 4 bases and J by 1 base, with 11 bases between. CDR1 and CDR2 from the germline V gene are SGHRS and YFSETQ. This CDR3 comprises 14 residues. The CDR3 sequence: CASSLQPGNTEAFF. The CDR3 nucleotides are TGCGCCAGCAGCCTCCAACCCGGGAACACTGAAGCTTTCTTT.

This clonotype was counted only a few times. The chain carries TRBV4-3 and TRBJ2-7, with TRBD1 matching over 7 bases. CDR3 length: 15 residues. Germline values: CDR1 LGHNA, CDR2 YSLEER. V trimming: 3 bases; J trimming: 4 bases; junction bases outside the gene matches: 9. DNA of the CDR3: TGCGCCAGCAGCCATAGCCGGGACAGACGATACGAGCAGTACTTC. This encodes CASSHSRDRRYEQYF.

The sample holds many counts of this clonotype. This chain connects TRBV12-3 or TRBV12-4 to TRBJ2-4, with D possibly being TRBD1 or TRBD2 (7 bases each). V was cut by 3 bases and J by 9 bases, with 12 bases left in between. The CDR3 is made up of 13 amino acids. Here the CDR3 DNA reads TGTGCCAGCAGTTTGGGCAGGGGGGGCATTCAGTACTTC. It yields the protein CASSLGRGGIQYF.

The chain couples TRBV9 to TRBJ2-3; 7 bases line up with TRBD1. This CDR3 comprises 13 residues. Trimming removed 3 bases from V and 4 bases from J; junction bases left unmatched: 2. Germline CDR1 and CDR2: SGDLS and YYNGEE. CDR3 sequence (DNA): TGTGCCAGCAGCGGGGACAGTGCAGATACGCAGTATTTT. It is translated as CASSGDSADTQYF.

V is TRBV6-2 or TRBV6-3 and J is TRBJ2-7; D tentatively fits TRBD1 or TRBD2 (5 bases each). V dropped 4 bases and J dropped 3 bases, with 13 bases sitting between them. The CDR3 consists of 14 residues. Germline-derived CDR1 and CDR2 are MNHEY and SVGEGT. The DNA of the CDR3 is TGTGCCAGCAGTTCGGGGCCCCGATACTACGAGCAGTACGTC. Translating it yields CASSSGPRYYEQYV.

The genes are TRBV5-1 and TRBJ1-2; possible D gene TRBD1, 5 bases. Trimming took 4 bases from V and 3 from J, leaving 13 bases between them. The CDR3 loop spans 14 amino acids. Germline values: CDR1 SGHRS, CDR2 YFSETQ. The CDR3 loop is CASSGGQPYYGYTF. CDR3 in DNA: TGCGCCAGCAGCGGAGGACAACCATACTATGGCTACACCTTC.

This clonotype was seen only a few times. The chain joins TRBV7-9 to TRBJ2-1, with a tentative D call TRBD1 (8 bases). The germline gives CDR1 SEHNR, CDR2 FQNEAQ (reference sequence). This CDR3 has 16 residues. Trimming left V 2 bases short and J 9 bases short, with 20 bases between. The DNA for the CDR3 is TGTGCCAGCAGCTTACCGGGGGGCAGGGGGCGCTTTGAGCAGTTCTTC. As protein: CASSLPGGRGRFEQFF.

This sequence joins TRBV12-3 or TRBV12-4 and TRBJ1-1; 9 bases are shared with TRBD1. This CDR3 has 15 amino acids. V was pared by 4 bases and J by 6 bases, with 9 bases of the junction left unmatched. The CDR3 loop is CASSSRDRDGAEAFF. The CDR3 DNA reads TGTGCCAGCAGTTCACGGGACAGGGATGGTGCTGAAGCTTTCTTT.

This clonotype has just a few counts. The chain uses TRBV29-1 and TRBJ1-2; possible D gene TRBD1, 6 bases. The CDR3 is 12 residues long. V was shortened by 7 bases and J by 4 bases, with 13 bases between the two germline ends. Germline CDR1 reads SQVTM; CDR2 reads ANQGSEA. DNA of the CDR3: TGCAGCGACGAGCGGGGGCTCTATGGCTACACCTTC. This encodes CSDERGLYGYTF.

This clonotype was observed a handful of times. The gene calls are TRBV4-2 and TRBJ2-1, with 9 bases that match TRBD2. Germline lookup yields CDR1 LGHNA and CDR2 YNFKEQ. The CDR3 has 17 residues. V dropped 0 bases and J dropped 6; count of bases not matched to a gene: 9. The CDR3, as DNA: TGTGCCAGCAGCCAAGATGCGCCGGGACTAGCAATCAATGAGCAGTTCTTC. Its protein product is CASSQDAPGLAINEQFF.

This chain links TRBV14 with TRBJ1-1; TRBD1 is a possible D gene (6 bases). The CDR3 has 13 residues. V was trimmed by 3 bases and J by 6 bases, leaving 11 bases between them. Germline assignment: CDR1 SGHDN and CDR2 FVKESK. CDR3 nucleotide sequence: TGTGCCAGCAGCCATGGTGGGGGGCCTGAAGCTTTCTTT. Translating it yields CASSHGGGPEAFF.

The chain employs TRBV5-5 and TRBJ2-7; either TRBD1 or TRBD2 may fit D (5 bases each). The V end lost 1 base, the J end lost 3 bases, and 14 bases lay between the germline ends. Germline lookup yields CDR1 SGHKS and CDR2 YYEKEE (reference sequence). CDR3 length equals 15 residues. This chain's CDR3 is CASSLRPGSLYEQYF. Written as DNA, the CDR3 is TGTGCCAGCAGCTTGAGGCCAGGGAGCCTCTACGAGCAGTACTTC.

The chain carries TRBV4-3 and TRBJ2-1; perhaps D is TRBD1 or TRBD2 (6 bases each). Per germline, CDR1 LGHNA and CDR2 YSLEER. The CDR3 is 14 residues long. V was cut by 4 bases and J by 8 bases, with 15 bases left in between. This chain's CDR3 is CASSPWDSGDEQFF. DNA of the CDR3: TGCGCCAGCAGCCCCTGGGACTCAGGGGATGAGCAGTTCTTC.

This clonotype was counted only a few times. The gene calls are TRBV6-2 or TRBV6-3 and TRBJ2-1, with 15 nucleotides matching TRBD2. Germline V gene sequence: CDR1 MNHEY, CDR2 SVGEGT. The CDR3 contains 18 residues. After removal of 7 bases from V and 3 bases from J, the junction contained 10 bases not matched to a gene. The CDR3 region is CASTDTGTSGGLYNEQFF. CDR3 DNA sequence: TGTGCCAGCACTGATACCGGGACTAGCGGGGGGCTCTACAATGAGCAGTTCTTC.

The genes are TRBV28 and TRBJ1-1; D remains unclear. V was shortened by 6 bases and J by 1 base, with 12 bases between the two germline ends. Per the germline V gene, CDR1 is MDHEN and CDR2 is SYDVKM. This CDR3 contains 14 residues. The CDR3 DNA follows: TGTGCCAGCAGCGACAACACGGCGAACACTGAAGCTTTCTTT. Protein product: CASSDNTANTEAFF.

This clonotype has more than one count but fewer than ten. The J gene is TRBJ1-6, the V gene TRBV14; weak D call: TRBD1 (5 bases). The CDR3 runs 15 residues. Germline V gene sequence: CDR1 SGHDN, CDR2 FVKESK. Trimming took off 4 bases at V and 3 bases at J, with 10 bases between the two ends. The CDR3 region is CASSLRGIYNSPLHF. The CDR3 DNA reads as TGTGCCAGCAGCCTAAGGGGCATCTATAATTCACCCCTCCACTTT. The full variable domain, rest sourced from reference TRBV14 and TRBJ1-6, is EAGVTQFPSHSVIEKGQTVTLRCDPISGHDNLYWYRRVMGKEIKFLLHFVKESKQDESGMPNNRFLAERTGGTYSTLKVQPAELEDSGVYFCASSLRGIYNSPLHFGNGTRLTVT.

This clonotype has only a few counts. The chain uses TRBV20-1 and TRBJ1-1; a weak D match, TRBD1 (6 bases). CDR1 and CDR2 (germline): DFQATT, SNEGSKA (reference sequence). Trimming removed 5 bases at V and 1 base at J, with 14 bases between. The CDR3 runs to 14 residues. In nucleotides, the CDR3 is TGCAGTGCTCAAAGAGGACAGCAGAACACTGAAGCTTTCTTT. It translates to CSAQRGQQNTEAFF.